The rows below give T cell receptor beta chains drawn from one sample of a study of blood T cell repertoires in COVID-19. The protocol was immunoSEQ multiplex PCR, while the TCRdb copy is restricted to in-frame clones and leaves out a portion. Seen here are roughly 150,000 clones, about 85% observed once, and the top ten hold under 6%. Material: peripheral blood. Every receptor here comes from a woman aged 50 to 65 with COVID-19, enrolled during active disease. Each CDR3 is given with its conserved first and last residue. Fields, in order: V gene, clone size, CDR3 length, D gene, J gene, CDR3 protein, CDR3 DNA. The D gene is left open where the match is weak. Only some rows state a clone size, as once, few, many or a class for expanded clones.

TRBV6-2/TRBV6-3	NA	15	TRBD1	TRBJ2-7	CASSAQGAATYEQYF	TGTGCCAGCAGCGCCCAGGGGGCAGCGACCTACGAGCAGTACTTC
TRBV3-1/TRBV3-2	NA	16	TRBD2	TRBJ2-7	CASSQDFLAGVDEQYF	TGTGCCAGCAGCCAAGATTTCCTAGCGGGGGTTGACGAGCAGTACTTC
TRBV29-1	NA	14	NA	TRBJ2-7	CSVEDPVDSYEQYF	TGCAGCGTTGAAGATCCGGTAGATTCCTACGAGCAGTACTTC
TRBV10-3	NA	14	TRBD2	TRBJ2-1	CAIRQGLAGVEQFF	TGTGCCATCAGGCAGGGACTAGCGGGGGTTGAGCAGTTCTTC
TRBV7-2	NA	14	NA	TRBJ2-7	CASSAGQGSYEQYF	TGTGCCAGCAGCGCGGGCCAAGGGTCCTACGAGCAGTACTTC
TRBV7-9	NA	14	TRBD1	TRBJ2-7	CASTPIDRVAEQYF	TGTGCCAGCACCCCGATCGACAGGGTTGCCGAGCAGTACTTC
TRBV6-5	NA	15	NA	TRBJ1-1	CASSHQRGKNTEAFF	TGTGCCAGCAGCCACCAAAGGGGCAAGAACACTGAAGCTTTCTTT
TRBV19	NA	15	NA	TRBJ2-2	CASSITSSLTGELFF	TGTGCCAGTAGTATCACTAGCTCGTTGACCGGGGAGCTGTTTTTT
TRBV2	NA	14	TRBD2	TRBJ2-3	CASHAGGGTDTQYF	TGTGCCAGCCACGCGGGAGGAGGTACAGATACGCAGTATTTT
TRBV5-1	NA	12	TRBD1	TRBJ2-3	CASSTDRETQYF	TGCGCCAGCAGCACGGACAGGGAGACGCAGTATTTT
TRBV5-4	NA	14	NA	TRBJ1-1	CASSAHPTNTEAFF	TGTGCCAGCAGCGCCCACCCAACTAACACTGAAGCTTTCTTT
TRBV27	NA	14	TRBD1	TRBJ2-4	CARGLSGTGSGQYF	TGTGCCAGAGGTCTTTCCGGGACAGGGTCGGGTCAGTACTTC
TRBV10-1	NA	13	TRBD1	TRBJ1-1	CASSDQGATEAFF	TGCGCCAGCAGTGATCAGGGGGCCACTGAAGCTTTCTTT
TRBV4-1	few	17	TRBD1	TRBJ1-2	CASSHIGTGRKLYGYTF	TGCGCCAGCAGCCACATCGGGACAGGCCGCAAACTTTATGGCTACACCTTC
TRBV27	NA	17	TRBD1	TRBJ1-4	CASSSFYRGGKDEKLFF	TGTGCCAGCAGTTCCTTTTACAGGGGTGGGAAGGATGAAAAACTGTTTTTT